Below are 25 T cell receptor beta chains sequenced from a single sample in a study of vaccination and CD4 T cells after COVID-19. Noted treatment: roughly 10-day PBMC culture with coronavirus spike peptide pools or control peptides (ViraFEST assay). These receptors lack a known antigen. Sequenced with the Oncomine TCR Beta short-read assay was DNA taken from cultured CD4+ T cells. One entry per CDR3 protein, called by TCRdb with MiXCR from the PCR reads. The sample has roughly 8,400 distinct CDR3 sequences, around two thirds seen once. Sequencing used CD4+ T cells from blood, cultured in vitro. Receptors originate from a human donor who had recovered from COVID-19.

This clonotype was seen a few times. This chain connects TRBV27 to TRBJ1-5; a weak D match, TRBD1 (6 bases). CDR1 is MNHEY and CDR2 is SMNVEV in the germline V gene (reference sequence). The V end lost 4 bases, the J end lost 4 bases, and 11 bases lay between the germline ends. The CDR3 has 14 residues. DNA for the CDR3: TGTGCCAGCAGTTACAGGAGGGGGAATCAGCCCCAGCATTTT. It is translated as CASSYRRGNQPQHF.

The V call is TRBV20-1, the J call TRBJ2-1, with D maybe TRBD2 (5 bases). The V gene lost 0 bases and the J gene lost 0 bases, with 15 bases spanning the gap. The CDR3 loop spans 17 amino acids. Germline lookup yields CDR1 DFQATT and CDR2 SNEGSKA (reference sequence). The CDR3 coding sequence is TGCAGTGCTAGAGATCTAGAGGGCGGGTACTCCTACAATGAGCAGTTCTTC. Protein: CSARDLEGGYSYNEQFF.

V usage is TRBV7-2 and J usage is TRBJ2-7, with D perhaps TRBD1 or TRBD2 (6 bases each). Between the trimmed V and J ends, which lost 5 bases and 4 bases, there was a span of 18 bases. Germline loops: CDR1 SGHTA, CDR2 FQGNSA. CDR3 length equals 15 residues. This CDR3 is CASSPSGGTLYEQYF. CDR3 coding DNA: TGTGCCAGCAGCCCCTCTGGGGGGACACTGTACGAGCAGTACTTC. Complete variable domain (other parts from reference TRBV7-2 and TRBJ2-7): GAGVSQSPSNKVTEKGKDVELRCDPISGHTALYWYRQSLGQGLEFLIYFQGNSAPDKSGLPSDRFSAERTGGSVSTLTIQRTQQEDSAVYLCASSPSGGTLYEQYFGPGTRLTVT.

This clonotype appeared a single time. A junction boundary mismatches the germline segment, possibly from a read error. The chain carries TRBV20-1 and TRBJ2-5, with a weak D call TRBD1 (6 bases). Germline CDR1 reads DFQATT; CDR2 reads SNEGSKA (reference sequence). This CDR3 has 11 amino acids. CDR3 in amino acids: CSAGDRETQYF. CDR3 sequence (DNA): TGCAGTGCTGGAGACAGGGAGACCCAGTACTTC.

This clonotype was detected only a few times. The chain has TRBV2 and TRBJ1-6; TRBD1 agrees at 8 bases. After removal of 1 base from V and 7 bases from J, the junction contained 6 bases not matched to a gene. The CDR3 is 16 amino acids. CDR1 SNHLY and CDR2 FYNNEI come from the germline V gene. This chain's CDR3 is CASSEGDRSWNSPLHF. The CDR3 DNA follows: TGTGCCAGCAGTGAAGGGGACAGGTCGTGGAATTCACCCCTCCACTTT.

This chain connects TRBV27 to TRBJ1-2; D gene ambiguous. Per the germline V gene, CDR1 is MNHEY and CDR2 is SMNVEV (reference sequence). The CDR3 has 12 residues. The V end lost 5 bases, the J end lost 8 bases, and 12 bases lay between the germline ends. As DNA, the CDR3 is TGTGCCAGCAGTCCCCCCGGCGGGGGCTACACCTTC. The encoded protein is CASSPPGGGYTF.

The chain couples TRBV28 to TRBJ1-1; D ambiguous. Per germline, CDR1 MDHEN and CDR2 SYDVKM. CDR3 length: 14 residues. Trimming left V 7 bases short and J 1 base short, with 13 bases between. The CDR3: CASIPSGRNTEAFF. In DNA form, the CDR3 reads TGTGCCAGCATCCCGAGCGGAAGGAACACTGAAGCTTTCTTT.

The rearrangement joins TRBV20-1 to TRBJ1-5; 12 bases line up with TRBD1. Germline V CDR1 and CDR2: DFQATT, SNEGSKA (reference sequence). CDR3 length equals 14 residues. With V trimmed by 6 bases and J by 7 bases, 7 bases remained unmatched. In DNA, the CDR3 is TGCAGTGCGGTAGCCGGGACAGGGGGCCAGCCCCAGCATTTT. Translated: CSAVAGTGGQPQHF.

This chain connects TRBV9 to TRBJ1-2; tentatively, D is TRBD1 (6 bases). Trimming took off 3 bases at V and 4 bases at J, with 16 bases between the two ends. The CDR3 covers 15 residues. Germline V lookup: CDR1 SGDLS, CDR2 YYNGEE. CDR3 sequence: CASSARDTYPYGYTF. The CDR3 DNA sequence: TGTGCCAGCAGCGCGCGGGACACTTATCCCTATGGCTACACCTTC.

This sequence joins TRBV20-1 and TRBJ2-3; D gene uncertain. The V and J ends lost 3 bases and 6 bases respectively, with 10 bases between them. From germline, CDR1 is DFQATT and CDR2 SNEGSKA (reference sequence). CDR3 length: 12 residues. CDR3 region: CSASTGSDTQYF. As DNA, the CDR3 is TGCAGTGCTAGTACGGGCTCGGATACGCAGTATTTT.

This clonotype has only a few counts. The chain employs TRBV2 and TRBJ1-4, with 11 positions matching TRBD1. V dropped 6 bases and J dropped 4; count of bases not matched to a gene: 4. Germline lookup yields CDR1 SNHLY and CDR2 FYNNEI. This CDR3 comprises 15 residues. This CDR3 reads CASRDRGLLNEKLFF. CDR3 sequence (DNA): TGTGCCAGCAGGGACAGGGGGCTCCTTAATGAAAAACTGTTTTTT.

This chain links TRBV6-1 with TRBJ2-5; TRBD2 aligns across 7 bases. CDR1 MNHNS and CDR2 SASEGT come from the germline V gene. V gave up 5 bases and J gave up 5 bases; unmatched junction bases: 8. The CDR3 has 14 residues. CDR3 loop: CASSRGEGSETQYF. CDR3 nucleotides: TGTGCCAGCAGTCGGGGGGAGGGCTCGGAGACCCAGTACTTC.

The chain links TRBV20-1 to TRBJ2-7, with D unresolved. The CDR3 runs to 14 residues. Germline loops: CDR1 DFQATT, CDR2 SNEGSKA (reference sequence). Trimming shortened V by 1 base and J by 1 base, and 11 bases separated the two germline ends. DNA of the CDR3: TGCAGTGCTAGAGTCCCAGCGCTATCCTACGAGCAGTACTTC. As protein: CSARVPALSYEQYF.

The chain recombines TRBV25-1 with TRBJ2-3, with D perhaps given as TRBD1 or TRBD2 (5 bases each). The CDR3 extends over 13 amino acids. V lost 3 bases, J lost 1 base, and 5 bases lay in between. Germline CDR1 and CDR2: MGHDK and SYGVNS. CDR3 in amino acids: CASSEGGTDTQYF. The DNA of the CDR3 is TGTGCCAGCAGTGAGGGGGGCACAGATACGCAGTATTTT.

The V call is TRBV20-1, the J call TRBJ2-1; 8 bases are a match to TRBD1. The CDR3 length is 15 residues. Germline assignment: CDR1 DFQATT and CDR2 SNEGSKA (reference sequence). Trimming removed 6 bases from V and 5 bases from J; junction bases left unmatched: 12. The DNA for the CDR3 is TGCAGTGCCTTTGAGGGGACAGGACTGCACAATGAGCAGTTCTTC. It is translated as CSAFEGTGLHNEQFF.

This clonotype is categorized as large. The V call is TRBV11-2, the J call TRBJ2-5; tentative D call: TRBD2 (7 bases). CDR1 is SGHAT and CDR2 is FQNNGV in the germline V gene. V was trimmed by 0 bases and J by 1 base, leaving 12 bases between them. This CDR3 is built from 16 residues. CDR3 sequence: CASSLDPGGPQETQYF. CDR3 nucleotide sequence: TGTGCCAGCAGCTTAGATCCCGGGGGGCCCCAAGAGACCCAGTACTTC.

In its sample, this clonotype was seen a few times. The chain uses TRBV20-1 and TRBJ2-7, with a tentative D call TRBD1 (5 bases). Trimming stripped 2 bases from V and 4 bases from J, with 15 bases between. The CDR3 totals 14 residues. CDR1 and CDR2 (germline): DFQATT, SNEGSKA (reference sequence). CDR3 DNA sequence: TGCAGTGCTAGAAATTCTAGGGGCGGATACGAGCAGTACTTC. It is translated as CSARNSRGGYEQYF.

The chain employs TRBV20-1 and TRBJ1-6; 7 bases are shared with TRBD1. CDR3 length equals 15 residues. The ends lost 6 bases at V and 7 bases at J; junction bases unmatched: 12. The germline V gene has CDR1 DFQATT and CDR2 SNEGSKA (reference sequence). CDR3 sequence: CSAKRWGQLNSPLHF. The CDR3 DNA reads as TGCAGTGCGAAAAGATGGGGACAGCTAAATTCACCCCTCCACTTT.

In this sample, this clonotype turned up a few times. The chain's CDR3 is CASSSGGGANVLTF. The CDR3 nucleotides are TGTGCCAGTAGTAGTGGGGGTGGGGCCAACGTCCTGACTTTC. V and J are TRBV19 and TRBJ2-6, with D tentatively TRBD1 or TRBD2 (5 bases each). Germline V gene sequence: CDR1 LNHDA, CDR2 SQIVND (reference sequence). Deletions cut 4 bases from V and 3 bases from J, with 7 bases between. This CDR3 has 14 residues.

The chain joins TRBV6-1 to TRBJ2-3; perhaps TRBD1 as D (6 bases). Trimming pared 3 bases from V and 5 bases from J, leaving 15 bases between. Germline assignment: CDR1 MNHNS and CDR2 SASEGT. The CDR3 loop spans 15 amino acids. Here the CDR3 reads CASSDSAGARDTQYF. Written as DNA, the CDR3 is TGTGCCAGCAGTGACAGTGCAGGGGCCCGAGATACGCAGTATTTT.

This clonotype was counted a few times. The chain uses TRBV7-8 and TRBJ2-7; D perhaps matches TRBD2 (7 bases). Germline V gene sequence: CDR1 SGHVS, CDR2 FQNEAQ. This CDR3 contains 13 residues. The V and J ends lost 5 bases and 0 bases respectively, with 8 bases between them. This CDR3 is CASSRGGSYEQYF. Written as DNA, the CDR3 is TGTGCCAGCAGCAGGGGGGGCTCCTACGAGCAGTACTTC.

The rearrangement links TRBV15 to TRBJ2-1; TRBD2 aligns across 8 bases. The CDR3 covers 16 residues. Unmatched junction bases numbered 13, after V lost 7 bases and J lost 5 bases. Germline CDR1 LNHNV, CDR2 YYDKDF (reference sequence). DNA for the CDR3: TGTGCCACCACTCATGCCGGGGGACTAGTTAACAATGAGCAGTTCTTC. Translating it yields CATTHAGGLVNNEQFF.

The chain carries TRBV7-2 and TRBJ1-6, with D possibly TRBD1 on 6 matching bases. Trimming removed 5 bases from V and 4 bases from J, with 9 bases in between. The germline CDR1 and CDR2 sequences are SGHTA and FQGNSA. This CDR3 is built from 14 residues. The CDR3 DNA reads as TGTGCCAGCAGCCGCAGGGGATATAATTCACCCCTCCACTTT. It translates to CASSRRGYNSPLHF.

The chain combines TRBV21-1 with TRBJ1-5. TRBV21-1 is deemed a pseudogene. The CDR3 loop spans 18 amino acids. The CDR3 nucleotides read TGTGCCAGCACAAGTTGCTGGACGACTCTGTGTAGCAATCAGCCCCAGCATTTT. This sequence encodes CASTSCWTTLCSNQPQHF.

The chain employs TRBV20-1 and TRBJ2-2; 10 positions match TRBD2. The CDR3 is 14 amino acids. The V and J ends lost 7 bases and 6 bases, in that order; junction bases with no gene match: 8. In germline, CDR1 is DFQATT, CDR2 SNEGSKA (reference sequence). The CDR3 DNA is TGCAGTGTTGCAGCGGGAGGGCTTGCCGGGGAGCTGTTTTTT. It encodes CSVAAGGLAGELFF.